This entry describes one T cell receptor beta chain. Its target is unknown. Total RNA extraction produced at least 6 micrograms (per sample) for the study. The CDR3 extends over 16 amino acids. Germline CDR1 SGHDN, CDR2 FVKESK. Trimming shortened V by 4 bases and J by 6 bases, and 19 bases separated the two germline ends. The data derive from a study of blood T cells in healthy people across ages. A second about 7 to 12 cycle PCR used barcoded and J-beta primers. Each of the samples gave a minimum of 2.5 million paired-end reads that contained CDR3. A single record per CDR3 protein comes from TCRdb applying MiXCR to the 5' RACE reads. Of 1,100,000 or so distinct CDR3 sequences in the sample, 45% are singletons; the top ten hold under 20%. The study, taken as a whole, reports: Greater diversity and more naive CD4+ cells were seen in long-lived donors than in aged donors.

The sequence derives from a woman in her sixties in good health. Input material: blood. The rearrangement uses TRBV14 and TRBJ2-1; maybe TRBD2 (6 bases). CDR3 amino acids: CASSRMVRETGNEQFF. CDR3 DNA sequence: TGTGCCAGCAGCCGCATGGTCCGGGAGACCGGCAATGAGCAGTTCTTC.